This T cell receptor (beta chain) stems from a study of blood T cell repertoires in COVID-19. Study context: Both acute and convalescent COVID-19 samples were obtained from the United States, Italy and Spain.

Per the study methods: Estimates of nucleated cell counts were drawn from the amplification of reference gene primers. Repertoires were generated with immunoSEQ multiplex PCR, while TCRdb's copy carries only in-frame clones and drops some. From that table come the V and J calls and clone size; the DNA was used to work out D and trimming. Among over 200,000 clones, around 82% were seen once, and the ten largest hold over 9.5%. The CDR3 length is 13 residues. The ends were cut back, 5 bases at V and 3 bases at J, with 10 bases in the middle. Per the germline V gene, CDR1 is LNHDA and CDR2 is SQIVND (reference sequence).

This TCR derives from a woman aged 40 to 49 with acute or convalescent COVID-19. The sample was peripheral blood. The rearrangement joins TRBV19 to TRBJ1-2; possible D gene TRBD1, 5 bases. The DNA for the CDR3 is TGTGCCAGTAGTTCAGGGTTAGACTATGGCTACACCTTC. Amino acids: CASSSGLDYGYTF.